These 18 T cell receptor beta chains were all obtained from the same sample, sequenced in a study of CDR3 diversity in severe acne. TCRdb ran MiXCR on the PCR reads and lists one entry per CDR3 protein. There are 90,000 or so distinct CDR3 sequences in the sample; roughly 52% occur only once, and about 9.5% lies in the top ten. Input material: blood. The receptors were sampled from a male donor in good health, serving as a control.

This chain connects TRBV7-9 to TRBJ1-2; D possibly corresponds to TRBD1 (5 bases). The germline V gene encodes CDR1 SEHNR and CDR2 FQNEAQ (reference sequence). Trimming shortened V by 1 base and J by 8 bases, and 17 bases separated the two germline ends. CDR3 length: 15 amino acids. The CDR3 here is CASSLDRGGFRGYTF. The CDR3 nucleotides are TGTGCCAGCAGCTTAGATCGGGGGGGGTTTCGCGGCTACACCTTC.

In nucleotides, the CDR3 is TGCAGCGTCCAATCTATCTCCGGGACTAGCGGGAACTACGAGCAGTACTTC. The encoded protein is CSVQSISGTSGNYEQYF. The rearrangement links TRBV29-1 to TRBJ2-7; 13 bases fit TRBD2. The germline V gene has CDR1 SQVTM and CDR2 ANQGSEA. The CDR3 runs 17 residues. V gave up 6 bases and J gave up 3 bases; unmatched junction bases: 14.

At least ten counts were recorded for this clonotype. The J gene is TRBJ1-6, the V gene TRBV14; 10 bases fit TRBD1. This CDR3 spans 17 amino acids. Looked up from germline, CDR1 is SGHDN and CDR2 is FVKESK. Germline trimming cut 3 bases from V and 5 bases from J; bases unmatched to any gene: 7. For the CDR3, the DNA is TGTGCCAGCAGCCACAGACAGGGGGCGAGGGATAATTCACCCCTCCACTTT. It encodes CASSHRQGARDNSPLHF. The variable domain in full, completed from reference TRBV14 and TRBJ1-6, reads EAGVTQFPSHSVIEKGQTVTLRCDPISGHDNLYWYRRVMGKEIKFLLHFVKESKQDESGMPNNRFLAERTGGTYSTLKVQPAELEDSGVYFCASSHRQGARDNSPLHFGNGTRLTVT.

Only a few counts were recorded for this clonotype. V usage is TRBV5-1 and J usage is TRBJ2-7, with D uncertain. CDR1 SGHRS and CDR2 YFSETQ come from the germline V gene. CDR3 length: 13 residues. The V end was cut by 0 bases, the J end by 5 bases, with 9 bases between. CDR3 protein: CASSLGRINEQYF. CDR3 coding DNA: TGCGCCAGCAGCTTGGGCAGGATCAACGAGCAGTACTTC. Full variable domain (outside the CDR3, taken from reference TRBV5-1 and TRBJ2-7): KAGVTQTPRYLIKTRGQQVTLSCSPISGHRSVSWYQQTPGQGLQFLFEYFSETQRNKGNFPGRFSGRQFSNSRSEMNVSTLELGDSALYLCASSLGRINEQYFGPGTRLTVT.

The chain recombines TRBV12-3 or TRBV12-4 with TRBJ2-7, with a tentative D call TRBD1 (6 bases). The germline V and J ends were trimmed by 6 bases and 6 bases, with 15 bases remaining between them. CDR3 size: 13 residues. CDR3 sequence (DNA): TGTGCCAGCAGCCTACAGGGTAGGGGCGAGCAGTACTTC. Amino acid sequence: CASSLQGRGEQYF.

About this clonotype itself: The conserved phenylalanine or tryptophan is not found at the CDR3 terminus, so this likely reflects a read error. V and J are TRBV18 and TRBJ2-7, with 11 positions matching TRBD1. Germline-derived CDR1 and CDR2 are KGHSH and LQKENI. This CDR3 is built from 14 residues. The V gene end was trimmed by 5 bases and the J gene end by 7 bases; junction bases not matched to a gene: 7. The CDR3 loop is CASSTGTGGDEQYS. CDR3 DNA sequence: TGTGCCAGCTCAACTGGGACAGGGGGAGATGAGCAGTACTCC.

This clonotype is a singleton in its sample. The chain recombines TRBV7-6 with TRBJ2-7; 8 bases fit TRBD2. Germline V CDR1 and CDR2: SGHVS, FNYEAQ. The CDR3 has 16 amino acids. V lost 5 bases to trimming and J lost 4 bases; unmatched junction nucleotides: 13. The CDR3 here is CASSQGGSGTTYEQYF. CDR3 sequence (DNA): TGTGCCAGCAGCCAAGGCGGTAGCGGGACCACTTACGAGCAGTACTTC.

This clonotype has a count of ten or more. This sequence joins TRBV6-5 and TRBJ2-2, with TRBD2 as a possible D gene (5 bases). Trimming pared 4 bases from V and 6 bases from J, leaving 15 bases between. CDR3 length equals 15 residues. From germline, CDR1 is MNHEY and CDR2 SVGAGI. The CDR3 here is CASSFTGLRAGELFF. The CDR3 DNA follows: TGTGCCAGCAGTTTTACCGGATTGCGGGCCGGGGAGCTGTTTTTT.

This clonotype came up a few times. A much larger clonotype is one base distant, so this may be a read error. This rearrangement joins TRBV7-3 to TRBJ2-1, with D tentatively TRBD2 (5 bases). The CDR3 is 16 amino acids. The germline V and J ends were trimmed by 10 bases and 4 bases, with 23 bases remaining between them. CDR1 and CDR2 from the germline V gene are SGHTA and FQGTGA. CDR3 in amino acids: CANRESPGIRYNEQFF. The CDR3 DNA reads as TGTGCCAACAGAGAAAGCCCGGGAATTAGATACAATGAGCAGTTCTTC.

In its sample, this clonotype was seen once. The CDR3 DNA is TGCAGTGCTGGGGGGAGCTACGAGCAGTACTTC. The encoded protein is CSAGGSYEQYF. The chain couples TRBV20-1 to TRBJ2-7, with D maybe TRBD2 (6 bases). This CDR3 has 11 residues. Looked up from germline, CDR1 is DFQATT and CDR2 is SNEGSKA (reference sequence). The ends were cut back, 5 bases at V and 3 bases at J, with 8 bases in the middle.

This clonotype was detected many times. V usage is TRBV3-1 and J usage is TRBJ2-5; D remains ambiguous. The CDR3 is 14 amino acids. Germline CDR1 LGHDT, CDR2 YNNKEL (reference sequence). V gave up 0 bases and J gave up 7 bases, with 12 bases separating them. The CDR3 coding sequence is TGTGCCAGCAGCCAAGAAAGGACCAGTGGGACCCAGTACTTC. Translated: CASSQERTSGTQYF.

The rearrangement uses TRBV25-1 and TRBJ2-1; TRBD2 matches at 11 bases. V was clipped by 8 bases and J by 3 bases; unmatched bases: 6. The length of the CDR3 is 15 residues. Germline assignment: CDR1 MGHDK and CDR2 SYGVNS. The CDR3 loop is CASSPGLADYNEQFF. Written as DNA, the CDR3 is TGTGCCAGCTCCCCGGGACTAGCGGACTACAATGAGCAGTTCTTC.

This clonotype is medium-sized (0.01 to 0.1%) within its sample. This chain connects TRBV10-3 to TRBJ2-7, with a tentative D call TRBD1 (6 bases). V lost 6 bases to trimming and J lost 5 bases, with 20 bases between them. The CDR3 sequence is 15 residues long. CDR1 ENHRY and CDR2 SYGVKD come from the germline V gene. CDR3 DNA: TGTGCCATCAGAGCAGGGGCTTGGTCCGTGGACGAGCAGTACTTC. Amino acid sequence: CAIRAGAWSVDEQYF.

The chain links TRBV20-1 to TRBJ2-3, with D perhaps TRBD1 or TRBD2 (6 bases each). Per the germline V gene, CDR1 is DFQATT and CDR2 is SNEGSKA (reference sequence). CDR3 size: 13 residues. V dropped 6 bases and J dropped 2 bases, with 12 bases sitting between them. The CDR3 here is CSARGANTDTQYF. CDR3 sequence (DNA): TGCAGTGCAAGGGGGGCAAACACAGATACGCAGTATTTT.

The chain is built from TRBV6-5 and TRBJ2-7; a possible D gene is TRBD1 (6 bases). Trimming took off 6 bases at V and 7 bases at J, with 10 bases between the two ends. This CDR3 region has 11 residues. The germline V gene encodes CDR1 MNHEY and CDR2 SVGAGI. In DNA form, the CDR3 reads TGTGCCAGCAGGGTACAGGGAGAGCAGTACTTC. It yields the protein CASRVQGEQYF.

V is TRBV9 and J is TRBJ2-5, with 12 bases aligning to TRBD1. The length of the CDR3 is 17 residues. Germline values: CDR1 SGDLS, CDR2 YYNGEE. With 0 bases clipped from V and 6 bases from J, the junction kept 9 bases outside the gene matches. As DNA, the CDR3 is TGTGCCAGCAGCGTAGAAGGCGCGGGACAGGGGGCAAAGACCCAGTACTTC. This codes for CASSVEGAGQGAKTQYF.

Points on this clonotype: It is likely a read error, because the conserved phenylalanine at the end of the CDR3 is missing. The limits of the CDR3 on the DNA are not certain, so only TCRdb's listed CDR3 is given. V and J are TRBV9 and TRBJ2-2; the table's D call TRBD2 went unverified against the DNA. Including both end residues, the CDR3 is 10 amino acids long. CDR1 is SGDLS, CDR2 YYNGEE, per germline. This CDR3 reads CASSVAGLAG.

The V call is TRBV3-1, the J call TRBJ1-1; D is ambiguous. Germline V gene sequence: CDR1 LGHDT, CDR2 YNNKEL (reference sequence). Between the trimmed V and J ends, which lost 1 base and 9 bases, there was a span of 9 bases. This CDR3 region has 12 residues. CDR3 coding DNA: TGTGCCAGCAGCCAAGTGGAGTATCAAGCTTTCTTT. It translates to CASSQVEYQAFF.